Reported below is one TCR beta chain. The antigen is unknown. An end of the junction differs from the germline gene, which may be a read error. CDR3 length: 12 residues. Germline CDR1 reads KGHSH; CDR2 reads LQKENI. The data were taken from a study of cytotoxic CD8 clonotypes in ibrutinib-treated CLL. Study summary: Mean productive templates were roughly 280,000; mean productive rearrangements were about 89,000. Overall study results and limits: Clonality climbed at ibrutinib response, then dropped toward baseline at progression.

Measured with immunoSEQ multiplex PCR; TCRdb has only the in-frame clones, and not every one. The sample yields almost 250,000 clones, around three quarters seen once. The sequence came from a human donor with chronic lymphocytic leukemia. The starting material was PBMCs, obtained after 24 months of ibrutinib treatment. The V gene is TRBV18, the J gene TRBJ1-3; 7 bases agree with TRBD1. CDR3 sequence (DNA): TGTGCCAGCTCACGAGACAGGGCTTGGTCGGATTTT. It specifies CASSRDRAWSDF.